Shown below are 11 T cell receptor beta chains from a single sample sequenced in a study of Ad26.COV2.S vaccination and SARS-CoV-2 variants. Treatment described: some 19 received Ad26.COV2.S at low or high dose, single or two shots; roughly five received placebo; per-sample allocation not given. The samples date from day 63 after the first vaccine or placebo injection. Some clones are missing from TCRdb's copy, which holds only in-frame ones; the method was immunoSEQ multiplex PCR. The table records about 420,000 clones, 88% of them present only once. The material sequenced was peripheral blood, taken in a trial of Ad26.COV2.S vaccine versus placebo. The origin of the receptors is a person between 18 and 60 years old who received the Ad26.COV2.S COVID-19 vaccine or a placebo.

The chain has TRBV7-6 and TRBJ1-4; TRBD1 aligns across 10 bases. Germline CDR1 reads SGHVS; CDR2 reads FNYEAQ. This CDR3 comprises 16 residues. The J segment lost 8 bases and the V segment lost 5 bases, leaving 11 bases of the junction unmatched. CDR3 coding DNA: TGTGCCAGCAGCCAGCGGAGGGACAGGGGCCGGGAAAAACTGTTTTTT. It specifies CASSQRRDRGREKLFF.

For the CDR3, the DNA is TGCGCCAGCAGCCAAGTTCGTCGGGGTGCCGGGGAGCTGTTTTTT. Encoded protein: CASSQVRRGAGELFF. The V call is TRBV4-1, the J call TRBJ2-2; D may be TRBD2 (5 bases). The CDR3 is made up of 15 amino acids. The V gene's germline CDR1 is MGHRA and CDR2 YSYEKL. The V end lost 1 base, the J end lost 6 bases, and 12 bases lay between the germline ends.

The rearrangement uses TRBV19 and TRBJ2-7; a possible D gene is TRBD1 (5 bases). Trimming removed 7 bases from V and 2 bases from J, with 9 bases in between. The CDR3 loop spans 12 amino acids. CDR1 is LNHDA and CDR2 is SQIVND in the germline V gene (reference sequence). CDR3 loop: CASTDSPYEQYF. The CDR3 region has the DNA TGTGCCAGTACCGACAGCCCCTACGAGCAGTACTTC.

V usage is TRBV6-5 and J usage is TRBJ1-1; D is unresolved. Between the trimmed V and J ends, which lost 8 bases and 5 bases, there was a span of 18 bases. The CDR3 consists of 14 residues. Germline-derived CDR1 and CDR2 are MNHEY and SVGAGI. CDR3 in amino acids: CASRRITLGTEAFF. The CDR3 DNA reads as TGTGCCAGCCGAAGGATAACCCTCGGGACTGAAGCTTTCTTT.

The J gene is TRBJ2-3, the V gene TRBV4-1, with D uncertain. Trimming left V 3 bases short and J 0 bases short, with 10 bases between. Germline CDR1 MGHRA, CDR2 YSYEKL. This CDR3 has 15 amino acids. CDR3 amino acids: CASSQRLPSTDTQYF. In DNA form, the CDR3 reads TGCGCCAGCAGCCAGCGTCTCCCTAGCACAGATACGCAGTATTTT.

The chain combines TRBV6-2 or TRBV6-3 with TRBJ2-7; TRBD2 is a possible D gene (5 bases). This CDR3 is 14 amino acids long. CDR1 is MNHEY, CDR2 SVGEGT, per germline. The V gene lost 0 bases and the J gene lost 2 bases, with 8 bases spanning the gap. This CDR3 is CASSYSRAPYEQYF. For the CDR3, the DNA is TGTGCCAGCAGTTACTCGAGGGCACCCTACGAGCAGTACTTC.

The CDR3 bases are TGTGCCACCCACCCGGGACAGGGATCAGATACGCAGTATTTT. Translating gives CATHPGQGSDTQYF. The V gene is TRBV19, the J gene TRBJ2-3, with 9 bases that match TRBD1. The CDR3 length is 14 residues. Unmatched junction bases numbered 9, after V lost 10 bases and J lost 4 bases. Germline V CDR1 and CDR2: LNHDA, SQIVND (reference sequence).

This rearrangement joins TRBV30 to TRBJ1-6; D unclear. Germline values: CDR1 GTSNPN, CDR2 SVGIG (reference sequence). The CDR3 is 12 amino acids. The germline V and J ends were trimmed by 4 bases and 11 bases, with 12 bases remaining between them. For the CDR3, the DNA is TGTGCCTGGAACAGTCAAGGGCCACCCCTCCACTTT. This sequence encodes CAWNSQGPPLHF.

This clone showed up just a few times. V gene TRBV7-9 combines with J gene TRBJ2-7; a possible D gene is TRBD1 (6 bases). The CDR3 has 15 amino acids. The V and J ends lost 5 bases and 1 base respectively, with 15 bases between them. Germline lookup yields CDR1 SEHNR and CDR2 FQNEAQ (reference sequence). The CDR3 bases are TGTGCCAGCAGCCCCTGGACAGCCAAGTCCTACGAGCAGTACTTC. Translation: CASSPWTAKSYEQYF.

V usage is TRBV3-1 (or the pseudogene TRBV3-2) and J usage is TRBJ1-6, with D unclear. Germline V gene lookup returns CDR1 LGHDT and CDR2 YNNKEL (reference sequence). Trimming took off 8 bases at V and 10 bases at J, with 12 bases between the two ends. The CDR3 contains 12 residues. The CDR3 is CASRKEGSPLHF. CDR3 nucleotide sequence: TGTGCCAGCCGTAAGGAGGGATCACCCCTCCACTTT.

The V and J genes are TRBV5-4 and TRBJ1-1; TRBD1 is a possible D gene (5 bases). The CDR3 has 13 residues. Trimming took off 1 base at V and 6 bases at J, with 10 bases between the two ends. The germline V gene encodes CDR1 SGHNT and CDR2 YYREEE (reference sequence). CDR3 protein: CASSLFTGSEAFF. The CDR3 DNA reads TGTGCCAGCAGCTTGTTCACAGGCTCTGAAGCTTTCTTT.